The source of this T cell receptor beta chain is a study of T cell clonality in common variable immunodeficiency. Study results and limitations: Reportedly, TCR beta sequences from common variable immunodeficiency showed fewer deletions and N-nucleotide insertions. Repertoire-complication correlations in CVID were limited by patient heterogeneity. T cell subpopulation sequencing would be needed to explain CVID clonality.

There are many counts of this clone. As yet, its antigen is unknown. The CDR3 is cut off 3 residues early in the read; its end comes from the germline J gene. Donors gave roughly 4.5 to 9 ml heparinized peripheral whole blood. V gave up 4 bases and J gave up 4 bases, with 12 bases separating them. The CDR3 extends over 13 amino acids. Germline loops: CDR1 SGHKS, CDR2 YYEKEE (reference sequence). Assay: immunoSEQ multiplex PCR; the TCRdb copy retains only in-frame clones and omits some. The sample is made up of tens of thousands of clones, none counted only once. The sequenced sample was peripheral blood mononuclear cells. The source is a person aged 18 to 70 in good health. The chain recombines TRBV5-5 with TRBJ2-7; tentatively, D is TRBD1 (6 bases). The CDR3 is CASSRQALYEQYF. The part of the CDR3 DNA that was read is TGTGCCAGCAGCCGACAGGCACTGTACGAG.